This record looks at one TCR beta chain sequence and its context. The entry originates in a study of memory CD4+ T cells and cytomegalovirus serostatus. Study summary: Healthy Belgian adult donors included fewer than 10 CMV-positive and 24 CMV-negative people.

The sort gate was single viable CD3+CD4+CD8-CD45RO+ cells for memory CD4+ T cells. Donors' CMV status reflects serum IgG against pp150, pp28, p38, p52. CD4+ T cells were isolated by positive magnetic selection. The repertoire was sequenced with immunoSEQ multiplex PCR; TCRdb's copy has only in-frame clones and lacks some. The top ten hold 0.6% to 0.95% of the sample, which has 40,000 or so clones, roughly 78% seen once. Sequencing was done on a sample of memory CD4+ T cells from blood. The clonotype was recovered from an adult in good health and CMV-seronegative.

Here the CDR3 reads CASSSALGNEKLFF. CDR3 DNA: TGCGCCAGCAGCTCCGCTCTGGGGAACGAAAAACTGTTTTTT. The chain employs TRBV5-1 and TRBJ1-4; no firm D call. CDR3 length: 14 residues. Germline CDR1 and CDR2: SGHRS and YFSETQ. V lost 3 bases and J lost 8, with 14 bases in between.